The following is a T cell receptor (beta chain) sequence with its context. Its antigen is not identified. This record belongs to a study of T cells in localized non-small cell lung cancer. Regarding the study as a whole: Longer overall survival was associated with a higher density of T cells in the blood. Of the tissues analyzed, uninvolved adjacent lung showed maximal T cell clonality, greater than tumor. In adjacent lung, a median around 57 of the top 100 tumor clones were found. Analysis by sequencing included only one tumor region, so heterogeneity remains possible.

The CDR3 spans 12 residues. V was clipped by 5 bases and J by 6 bases, with 8 bases between them. The germline V gene has CDR1 SGHTA and CDR2 FQGNSA. Some clones are missing from TCRdb's copy, which holds only in-frame ones; the method was immunoSEQ multiplex PCR. The table shows roughly 76,000 clones, with around 81% occurring only once. This receptor was obtained from a man aged 35-75 years with stage II squamous cell lung carcinoma. This chain connects TRBV7-2 to TRBJ2-1, with D unclear. This sample comprised PBMCs, obtained before any cancer treatment. The CDR3 is CASSTTGNEQFF. As DNA, the CDR3 is TGTGCCAGCAGCACCACGGGCAATGAGCAGTTCTTC.